The clone carrying this T cell receptor beta chain appeared a single time. CDR3 size: 17 residues. Germline CDR1 LNHDA, CDR2 SQIVND (reference sequence). V gave up 8 bases and J gave up 0 bases, with 20 bases separating them. These data originate in a study of blood T cell repertoires in COVID-19. Generated by immunoSEQ multiplex PCR, the TCRdb table keeps only in-frame clones and is missing some. The sample has a few hundred thousand clones, around 86% seen once. This TCR was sampled from a woman aged 25 to 39 who had recovered from COVID-19. Sample: peripheral blood. The V gene is TRBV19, the J gene TRBJ1-5; perhaps TRBD1 as D (6 bases). In DNA form, the CDR3 reads TGTGCCAGTGGAAAGGGGGATGTGGGATTTAGCAATCAGCCCCAGCATTTT. The encoded protein is CASGKGDVGFSNQPQHF.